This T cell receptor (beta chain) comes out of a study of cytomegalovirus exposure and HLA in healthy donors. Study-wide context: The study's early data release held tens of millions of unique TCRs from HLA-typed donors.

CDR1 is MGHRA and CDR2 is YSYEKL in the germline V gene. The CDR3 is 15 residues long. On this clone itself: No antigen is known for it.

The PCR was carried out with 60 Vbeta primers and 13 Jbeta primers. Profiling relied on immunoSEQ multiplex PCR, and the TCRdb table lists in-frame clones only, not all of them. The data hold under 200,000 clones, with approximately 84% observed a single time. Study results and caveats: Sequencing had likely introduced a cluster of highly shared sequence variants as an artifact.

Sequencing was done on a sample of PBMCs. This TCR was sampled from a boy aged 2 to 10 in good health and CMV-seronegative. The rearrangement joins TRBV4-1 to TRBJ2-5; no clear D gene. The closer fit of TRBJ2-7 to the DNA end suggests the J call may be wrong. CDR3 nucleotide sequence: TGCGCCAGCAGCCAAGTTGTCGGGTCGGAGTACGAGCAGTACTTC. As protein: CASSQVVGSEYEQYF.